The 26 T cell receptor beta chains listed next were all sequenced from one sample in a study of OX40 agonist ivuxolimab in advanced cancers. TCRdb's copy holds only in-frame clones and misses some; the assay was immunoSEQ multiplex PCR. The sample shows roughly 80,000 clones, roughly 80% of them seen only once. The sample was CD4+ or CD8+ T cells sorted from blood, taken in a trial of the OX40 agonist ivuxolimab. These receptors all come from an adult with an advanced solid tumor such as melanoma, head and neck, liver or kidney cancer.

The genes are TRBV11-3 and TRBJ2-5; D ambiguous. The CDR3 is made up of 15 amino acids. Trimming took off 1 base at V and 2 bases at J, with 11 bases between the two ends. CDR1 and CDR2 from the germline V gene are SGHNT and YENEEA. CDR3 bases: TGTGCCAGCAGCTTAGGGCTTGAGGCACAAGAGACCCAGTACTTC. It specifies CASSLGLEAQETQYF.

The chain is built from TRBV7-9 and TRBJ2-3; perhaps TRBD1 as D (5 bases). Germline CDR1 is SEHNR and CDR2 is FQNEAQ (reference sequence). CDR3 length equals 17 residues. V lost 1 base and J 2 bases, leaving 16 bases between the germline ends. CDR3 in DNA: TGTGCCAGCAGCTTAGGTTCAGGGCCTGTCGACACAGATACGCAGTATTTT. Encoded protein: CASSLGSGPVDTDTQYF.

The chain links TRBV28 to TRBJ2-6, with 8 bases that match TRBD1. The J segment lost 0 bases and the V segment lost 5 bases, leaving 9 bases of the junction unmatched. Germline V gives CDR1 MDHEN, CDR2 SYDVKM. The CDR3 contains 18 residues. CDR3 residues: CASSDATGASSGANVLTF. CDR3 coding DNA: TGTGCCAGCAGTGACGCGACAGGGGCGAGCTCTGGGGCCAACGTCCTGACTTTC.

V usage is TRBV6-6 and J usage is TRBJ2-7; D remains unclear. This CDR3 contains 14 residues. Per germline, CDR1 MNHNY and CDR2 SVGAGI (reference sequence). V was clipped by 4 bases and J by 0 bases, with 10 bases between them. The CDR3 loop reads CASSSGWSSYEQYF. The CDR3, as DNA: TGTGCCAGCAGTTCCGGGTGGAGCTCCTACGAGCAGTACTTC.

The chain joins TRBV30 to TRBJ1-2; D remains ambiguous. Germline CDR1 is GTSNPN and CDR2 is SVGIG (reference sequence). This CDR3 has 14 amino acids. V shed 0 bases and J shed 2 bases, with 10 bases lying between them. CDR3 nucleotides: TGTGCCTGGAGTGTACCGGTGGGGAACTATGGCTACACCTTC. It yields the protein CAWSVPVGNYGYTF.

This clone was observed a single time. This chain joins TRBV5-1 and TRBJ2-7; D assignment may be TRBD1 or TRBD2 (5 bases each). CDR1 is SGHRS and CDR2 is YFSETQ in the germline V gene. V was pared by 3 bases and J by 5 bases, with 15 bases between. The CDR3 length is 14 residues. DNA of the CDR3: TGCGCCAGCAGCTCCGGGACGGCGGAGAACGAGCAGTACTTC. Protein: CASSSGTAENEQYF.

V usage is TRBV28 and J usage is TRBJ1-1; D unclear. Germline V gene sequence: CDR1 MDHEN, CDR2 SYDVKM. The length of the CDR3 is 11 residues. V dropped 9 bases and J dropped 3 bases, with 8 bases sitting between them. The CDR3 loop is CASGRYTEAFF. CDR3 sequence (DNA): TGTGCCAGTGGACGGTACACTGAAGCTTTCTTT.

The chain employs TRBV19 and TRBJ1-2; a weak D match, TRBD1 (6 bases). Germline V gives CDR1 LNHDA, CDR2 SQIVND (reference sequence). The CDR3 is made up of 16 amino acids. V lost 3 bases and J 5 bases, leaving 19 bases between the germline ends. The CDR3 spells CASSMGTRPEGYGYTF. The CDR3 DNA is TGTGCCAGTAGTATGGGGACAAGGCCTGAAGGGTATGGCTACACCTTC.

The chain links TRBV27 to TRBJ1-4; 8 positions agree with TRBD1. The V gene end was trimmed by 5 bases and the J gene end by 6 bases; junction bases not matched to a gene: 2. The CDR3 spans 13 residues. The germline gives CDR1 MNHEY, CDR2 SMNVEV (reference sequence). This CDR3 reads CASSVDRDEKLFF. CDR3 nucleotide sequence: TGTGCCAGCAGTGTGGACAGGGATGAAAAACTGTTTTTT.

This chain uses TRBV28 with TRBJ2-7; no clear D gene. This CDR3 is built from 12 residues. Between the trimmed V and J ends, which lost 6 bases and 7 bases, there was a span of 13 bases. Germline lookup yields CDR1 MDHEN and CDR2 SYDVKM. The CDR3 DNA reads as TGTGCCAGCAGCCAAGGACGAGGAGAGCAGTACTTC. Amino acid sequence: CASSQGRGEQYF.

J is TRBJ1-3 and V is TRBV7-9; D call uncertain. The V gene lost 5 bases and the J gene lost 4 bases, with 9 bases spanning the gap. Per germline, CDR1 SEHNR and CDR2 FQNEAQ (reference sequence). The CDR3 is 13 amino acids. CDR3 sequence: CASSVYEGNTIYF. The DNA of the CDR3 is TGTGCCAGCAGCGTTTACGAGGGAAACACCATATATTTT.

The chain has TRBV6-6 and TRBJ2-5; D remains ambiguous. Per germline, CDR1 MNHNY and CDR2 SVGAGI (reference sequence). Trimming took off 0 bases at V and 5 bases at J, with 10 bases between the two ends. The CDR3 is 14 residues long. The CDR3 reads CASSYSGLRETQYF. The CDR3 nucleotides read TGTGCCAGCAGTTACTCGGGCTTGCGGGAGACCCAGTACTTC.

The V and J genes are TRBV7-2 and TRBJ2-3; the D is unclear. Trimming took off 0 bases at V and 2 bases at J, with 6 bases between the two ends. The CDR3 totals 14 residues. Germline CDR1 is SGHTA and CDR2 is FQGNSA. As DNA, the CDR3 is TGTGCCAGCAGCTTAGCGACGGCCACAGATACGCAGTATTTT. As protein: CASSLATATDTQYF.

CDR3: CASSSWEGGYTF. The CDR3 coding sequence is TGTGCCAGCAGTTCCTGGGAGGGTGGCTACACCTTC. This sequence joins TRBV6-5 and TRBJ1-2; D not certain. Trimming left V 4 bases short and J 7 bases short, with 10 bases between. The germline V gene has CDR1 MNHEY and CDR2 SVGAGI. The CDR3 spans 12 residues.

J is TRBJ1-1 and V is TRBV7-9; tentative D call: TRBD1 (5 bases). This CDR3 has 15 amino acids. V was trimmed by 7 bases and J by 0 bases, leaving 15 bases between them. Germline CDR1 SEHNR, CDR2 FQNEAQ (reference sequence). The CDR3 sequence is CASMSSMGLNTEAFF. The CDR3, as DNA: TGTGCCAGCATGAGCTCCATGGGACTGAACACTGAAGCTTTCTTT.

The DNA of the CDR3 is TGCAGTGCTCAGGACGCCTATGGCTACACCTTC. Its protein is CSAQDAYGYTF. The chain recombines TRBV20-1 with TRBJ1-2; D not certain. The ends were cut back, 5 bases at V and 4 bases at J, with 8 bases in the middle. The CDR3 has 11 residues. CDR1 and CDR2 from the germline V gene are DFQATT and SNEGSKA (reference sequence).

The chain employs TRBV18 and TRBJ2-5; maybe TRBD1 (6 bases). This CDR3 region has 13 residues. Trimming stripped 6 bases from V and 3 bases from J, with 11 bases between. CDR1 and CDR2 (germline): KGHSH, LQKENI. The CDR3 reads CASSLRTEETQYF. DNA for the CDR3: TGTGCCAGCTCCCTGAGGACAGAAGAGACCCAGTACTTC.

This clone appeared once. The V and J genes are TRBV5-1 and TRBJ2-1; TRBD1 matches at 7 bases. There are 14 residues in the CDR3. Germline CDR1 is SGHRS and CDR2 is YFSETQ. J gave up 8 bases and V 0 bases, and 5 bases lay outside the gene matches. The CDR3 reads CASSLDRGSDEQFF. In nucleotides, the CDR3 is TGCGCCAGCAGCTTGGACAGGGGTAGTGATGAGCAGTTCTTC.

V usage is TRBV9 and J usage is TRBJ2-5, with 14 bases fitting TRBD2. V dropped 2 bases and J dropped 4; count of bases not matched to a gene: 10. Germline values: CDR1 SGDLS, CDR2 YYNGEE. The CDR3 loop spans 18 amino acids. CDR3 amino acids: CASSVTSGGAPARETQYF. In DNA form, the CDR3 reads TGTGCCAGCAGCGTGACTAGCGGGGGGGCCCCAGCCCGAGAGACCCAGTACTTC.

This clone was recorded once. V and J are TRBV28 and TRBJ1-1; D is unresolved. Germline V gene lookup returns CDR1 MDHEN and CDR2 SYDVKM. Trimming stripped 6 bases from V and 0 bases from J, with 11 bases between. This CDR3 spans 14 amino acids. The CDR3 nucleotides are TGTGCCAGCAGCCCCCATCATCTGAACACTGAAGCTTTCTTT. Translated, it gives CASSPHHLNTEAFF.

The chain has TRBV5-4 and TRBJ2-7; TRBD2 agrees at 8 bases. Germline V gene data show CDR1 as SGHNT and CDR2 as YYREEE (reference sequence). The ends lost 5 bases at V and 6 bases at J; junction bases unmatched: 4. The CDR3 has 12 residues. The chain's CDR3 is CASSSGGPEQYF. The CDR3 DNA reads TGTGCCAGCAGTTCGGGGGGGCCCGAGCAGTACTTC.

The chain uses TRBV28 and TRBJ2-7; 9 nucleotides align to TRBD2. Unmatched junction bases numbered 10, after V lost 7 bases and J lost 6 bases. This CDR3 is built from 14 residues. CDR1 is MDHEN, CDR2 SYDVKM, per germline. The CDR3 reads CASNRVAGEREQYF. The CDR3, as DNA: TGTGCCAGCAACCGGGTAGCGGGGGAGCGCGAGCAGTACTTC.

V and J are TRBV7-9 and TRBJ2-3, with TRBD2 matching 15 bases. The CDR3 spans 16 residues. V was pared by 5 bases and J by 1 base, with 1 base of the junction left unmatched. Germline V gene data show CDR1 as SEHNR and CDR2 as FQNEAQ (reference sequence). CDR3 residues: CASSRTSGGGTDTQYF. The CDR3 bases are TGTGCCAGCAGCCGGACTAGCGGGGGGGGCACAGATACGCAGTATTTT.

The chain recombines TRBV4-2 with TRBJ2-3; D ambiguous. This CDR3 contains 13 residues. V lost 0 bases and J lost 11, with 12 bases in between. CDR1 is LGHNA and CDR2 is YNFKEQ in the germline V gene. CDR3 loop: CASSQDGSTGQYF. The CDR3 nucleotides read TGTGCCAGCAGCCAAGATGGATCCACGGGGCAGTATTTT.

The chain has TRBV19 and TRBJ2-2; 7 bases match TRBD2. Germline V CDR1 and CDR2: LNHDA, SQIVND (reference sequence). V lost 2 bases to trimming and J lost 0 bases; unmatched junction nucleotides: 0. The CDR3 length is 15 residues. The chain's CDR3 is CASSISGANTGELFF. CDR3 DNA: TGTGCCAGTAGTATAAGCGGGGCGAACACCGGGGAGCTGTTTTTT.

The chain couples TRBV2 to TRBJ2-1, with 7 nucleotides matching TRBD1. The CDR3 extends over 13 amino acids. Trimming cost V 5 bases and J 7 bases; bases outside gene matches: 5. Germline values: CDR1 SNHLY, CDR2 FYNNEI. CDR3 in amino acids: CASSRQGRNEQFF. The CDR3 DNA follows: TGTGCCAGCAGTCGACAGGGTAGGAATGAGCAGTTCTTC.